These 18 T cell receptor beta chains were all obtained from the same sample, sequenced in a study of cytomegalovirus exposure and HLA in healthy donors. Method: immunoSEQ multiplex PCR; TCRdb's copy keeps in-frame clones and lacks some. The data show approximately 65,000 clones, nearly 95% seen once. Sequencing was carried out using PBMCs. The receptor source for this set is a man between 18 and 29 years old in good health and CMV-seropositive.

The chain combines TRBV4-1 with TRBJ2-3; 7 bases are shared with TRBD2. The V and J ends lost 3 bases and 5 bases, in that order; junction bases with no gene match: 11. Per the germline V gene, CDR1 is MGHRA and CDR2 is YSYEKL. The CDR3 totals 16 residues. CDR3 DNA sequence: TGCGCCAGCAGCCACCGACTAGCAAGCGGAGGAGATACGCAGTATTTT. The encoded protein is CASSHRLASGGDTQYF.

The rearrangement links TRBV6-5 to TRBJ2-2; D unclear. Per germline, CDR1 MNHEY and CDR2 SVGAGI. Trimming removed 6 bases at V and 2 bases at J, with 10 bases between. The CDR3 sequence is 14 residues long. CDR3 coding DNA: TGTGCCAGCAGCATCCTACCAAACACCGGGGAGCTGTTTTTT. Amino acid sequence: CASSILPNTGELFF.

The genes are TRBV9 and TRBJ1-5; D gene unclear. CDR1 is SGDLS and CDR2 is YYNGEE in the germline V gene. The ends were cut back, 3 bases at V and 5 bases at J, with 9 bases in the middle. The CDR3 runs to 13 residues. The CDR3 is CASSAQVDQPQHF. CDR3 DNA sequence: TGTGCCAGCAGCGCACAAGTCGATCAGCCCCAGCATTTT.

This chain links TRBV5-6 with TRBJ1-1; D unresolved. Germline assignment: CDR1 SGHDT and CDR2 YYEEEE. V shed 4 bases and J shed 0 bases, with 13 bases lying between them. CDR3 length: 15 residues. This CDR3 reads CASSGRAAVNTEAFF. The CDR3 nucleotides are TGTGCCAGCAGCGGGAGGGCAGCTGTGAACACTGAAGCTTTCTTT.

This rearrangement joins TRBV6-6 to TRBJ2-7; TRBD2 matches at 13 bases. This CDR3 contains 16 residues. CDR1 and CDR2 (germline): MNHNY, SVGAGI (reference sequence). The V and J ends lost 5 bases and 1 base, in that order; junction bases with no gene match: 5. Written as DNA, the CDR3 is TGTGCCAGCAGTGGCCGACTAGCGGGAGGTTCCTACGAGCAGTACTTC. This encodes CASSGRLAGGSYEQYF.

This chain joins TRBV30 and TRBJ2-3; D may be TRBD2 (6 bases). The V end lost 2 bases, the J end lost 2 bases, and 11 bases lay between the germline ends. Germline V gene data show CDR1 as GTSNPN and CDR2 as SVGIG (reference sequence). The CDR3 extends over 14 amino acids. The CDR3: CAWSSGGYTDTQYF. Here the CDR3 DNA reads TGTGCCTGGAGTAGTGGGGGGTACACAGATACGCAGTATTTT.

This chain joins TRBV30 and TRBJ2-3, with 14 positions matching TRBD2. Germline V gene sequence: CDR1 GTSNPN, CDR2 SVGIG (reference sequence). V gave up 2 bases and J gave up 3 bases; unmatched junction bases: 4. There are 16 residues in the CDR3. The CDR3 DNA reads TGTGCCTGGAGTCCTGGGACTAGCGGGAGTACAGATACGCAGTATTTT. This codes for CAWSPGTSGSTDTQYF.

This sequence joins TRBV18 and TRBJ2-7, with TRBD1 as a possible D gene (5 bases). Germline V lookup: CDR1 KGHSH, CDR2 LQKENI. V was clipped by 2 bases and J by 5 bases, with 10 bases between them. This CDR3 has 13 amino acids. As DNA, the CDR3 is TGTGCCAGCTCACCAGCAGGGCCGAACGAGCAGTACTTC. It codes for CASSPAGPNEQYF.

This clone showed up just once. The chain employs TRBV9 and TRBJ2-7; 9 positions agree with TRBD1. From germline, CDR1 is SGDLS and CDR2 YYNGEE. The CDR3 contains 15 residues. V gave up 0 bases and J gave up 3 bases; unmatched junction bases: 4. DNA for the CDR3: TGTGCCAGCAGCGTAGATGGGACAGGGATCTACGAGCAGTACTTC. Translation gives CASSVDGTGIYEQYF.

The J gene is TRBJ1-4, the V gene TRBV6-1; D not resolved. CDR3 length: 14 residues. Germline assignment: CDR1 MNHNS and CDR2 SASEGT. Trimming left V 2 bases short and J 0 bases short, with 4 bases between. CDR3 sequence (DNA): TGTGCCAGCAGTGAACAGTCAACTAATGAAAAACTGTTTTTT. Its protein product is CASSEQSTNEKLFF.

The chain joins TRBV4-1 to TRBJ2-7, with D possibly matching TRBD2 (5 bases). V shed 1 base and J shed 6 bases, with 16 bases lying between them. The germline V gene encodes CDR1 MGHRA and CDR2 YSYEKL. This CDR3 has 15 residues. This chain's CDR3 is CASSQVGLAAGEQYF. CDR3 DNA: TGCGCCAGCAGCCAAGTCGGTCTCGCGGCGGGCGAGCAGTACTTC.

This chain joins TRBV28 and TRBJ2-7; possibly TRBD1 for D (6 bases). The germline V gene has CDR1 MDHEN and CDR2 SYDVKM. V dropped 8 bases and J dropped 6 bases, with 17 bases sitting between them. CDR3 length: 13 residues. Here the CDR3 DNA reads TGTGCCAGCTGGGGGACATCCTCCGGCGAGCAGTACTTC. Its translation: CASWGTSSGEQYF.

This sequence joins TRBV6-1 and TRBJ1-5; D unresolved. CDR3 size: 11 residues. The ends were cut back, 3 bases at V and 11 bases at J, with 8 bases in the middle. Germline assignment: CDR1 MNHNS and CDR2 SASEGT. CDR3 amino acids: CASSDGRAQHF. CDR3 DNA: TGTGCCAGCAGTGACGGGAGGGCCCAGCATTTT.

The count of this clone is one. The rearrangement links TRBV6-5 to TRBJ2-1; 12 bases map to TRBD2. The CDR3 contains 16 residues. In germline, CDR1 is MNHEY, CDR2 SVGAGI. The V gene end was trimmed by 4 bases and the J gene end by 8 bases; junction bases not matched to a gene: 9. The CDR3 coding sequence is TGTGCCAGCAGTTCCCTGACTAGCGGGAGTCCCGATGAGCAGTTCTTC. Its translation is CASSSLTSGSPDEQFF.

The chain uses TRBV5-4 and TRBJ2-3; maybe TRBD1 (6 bases). The CDR3 extends over 15 amino acids. Germline-derived CDR1 and CDR2 are SGHNT and YYREEE (reference sequence). Between the trimmed V and J ends, which lost 4 bases and 2 bases, there was a span of 14 bases. The CDR3 DNA is TGTGCCAGCAGCGGTGGACAGATACTCACAGATACGCAGTATTTT. This codes for CASSGGQILTDTQYF.

This clone was counted between two and nine times. The J gene is TRBJ2-5, the V gene TRBV7-3; 7 nucleotides match TRBD1. This CDR3 has 13 residues. The trim removed 5 bases at V and 5 bases at J, leaving 5 bases unmatched. CDR1 is SGHTA and CDR2 is FQGTGA in the germline V gene. Here the CDR3 DNA reads TGTGCCAGCAGCCAGACAGGGTACGAGACCCAGTACTTC. Protein product: CASSQTGYETQYF.

This chain links TRBV2 with TRBJ2-6; D gene ambiguous. This CDR3 region has 16 residues. V lost 8 bases and J lost 0, with 14 bases in between. Germline V CDR1 and CDR2: SNHLY, FYNNEI. The CDR3, as DNA: TGTGCCAGCGCCCCAGAATCCCTCTCTGGGGCCAACGTCCTGACTTTC. Translated, it gives CASAPESLSGANVLTF.

Here the CDR3 DNA reads TGTGCCAGCAGCCTTACCTACGAGCAGTACTTC. Its translation: CASSLTYEQYF. The V call is TRBV9, the J call TRBJ2-7; D remains ambiguous. This CDR3 region has 11 residues. Trimming shortened V by 4 bases and J by 2 bases, and 4 bases separated the two germline ends. CDR1 and CDR2 from the germline V gene are SGDLS and YYNGEE.